The 5 T cell receptor beta chains below were found in one sample sequenced in a study of blood T cell repertoires in COVID-19. The method was immunoSEQ multiplex PCR; TCRdb's version includes in-frame clones alone and lacks a portion of them. The sample carries 95,000 to 150,000 clones, around 64% recorded once. What was sequenced was peripheral blood. All receptors derive from a human donor with acute or convalescent COVID-19. The donor label of this sample is uncertain.

This clone showed up just a few times. V and J are TRBV9 and TRBJ2-1; the match to TRBD2 covers 10 bases. The CDR3 runs 16 residues. CDR1 and CDR2 from the germline V gene are SGDLS and YYNGEE. Losses at the gene ends were 6 bases for V and 7 bases for J; bases not matched to a gene: 13. The CDR3 DNA reads TGTGCCAGCACCCCCGTCCAGCGGGGGGGCCTGAATGAGCAGTTCTTC. This translates into CASTPVQRGGLNEQFF.

The chain links TRBV6-1 to TRBJ1-2, with unresolved D. CDR1 and CDR2 from the germline V gene are MNHNS and SASEGT. The CDR3 extends over 14 amino acids. Between the trimmed V and J ends, which lost 2 bases and 2 bases, there was a span of 9 bases. The CDR3 region has the DNA TGTGCCAGCAGTGAACTTAACAGCAACTATGGCTACACCTTC. Translated: CASSELNSNYGYTF.

This clone was found once. The chain recombines TRBV28 with TRBJ2-3; TRBD1 matches 10 bases. Germline V CDR1 and CDR2: MDHEN, SYDVKM. The CDR3 sequence is 15 residues long. The V segment lost 8 bases and the J segment 2 bases; nucleotides outside the gene matches: 7. The CDR3 region is CASSGQGKNTDTQYF. DNA of the CDR3: TGTGCCAGCTCGGGACAGGGGAAGAACACAGATACGCAGTATTTT.

The rearrangement joins TRBV5-4 to TRBJ1-6; tentatively, D is TRBD1 (6 bases). This CDR3 comprises 14 residues. V was cut by 0 bases and J by 8 bases, with 9 bases left in between. The germline V gene has CDR1 SGHNT and CDR2 YYREEE (reference sequence). CDR3 loop: CASSLVGQYSPLHF. In DNA form, the CDR3 reads TGTGCCAGCAGCTTGGTCGGACAGTATTCACCCCTCCACTTT.

The V call is TRBV19, the J call TRBJ1-6; 8 bases align to TRBD1. The CDR3 is 14 residues long. Germline-derived CDR1 and CDR2 are LNHDA and SQIVND (reference sequence). V dropped 4 bases and J dropped 6; count of bases not matched to a gene: 2. CDR3 sequence (DNA): TGTGCCAGTAGTAAAGGGACAGGTAATTCACCCCTCCACTTT. This encodes CASSKGTGNSPLHF. The full variable domain, its missing parts supplied by reference TRBV19 and TRBJ1-6, is DGGITQSPKYLFRKEGQNVTLSCEQNLNHDAMYWYRQDPGQGLRLIYYSQIVNDFQKGDIAEGYSVSREKKESFPLTVTSAQKNPTAFYLCASSKGTGNSPLHFGNGTRLTVT.